Included here is one TCR beta chain sequence, with context. Its antigen is unknown. Base qualities are not at hand, and no much larger clone is one base apart. Library method: RT-PCR. This sample was sequenced with an Illumina HiSeq 2500. The public reads were reprocessed in TCRdb via fastp at Q25 and MiXCR, keeping in-frame beta chains. Merged by CDR3 protein, the rows form single entries marked with the most common genes and DNA. For this sample there are 610,000 or so distinct CDR3 sequences; 14% appear just once. The ten largest clones take up around 10% of the sample. Per the germline V gene (reference sequence), LNHDA is the CDR1 and SQIVND is the CDR2. CDR3 length: 16 amino acids, cysteine to phenylalanine. Here the CDR3 DNA is all that survives: 48 bases in frame from base 1. V is pared back by 8 bases and J by 2 bases, with 19 bases lying between the germline termini. The sample belongs to a study of response to subunit inactivated influenza vaccine (dated by TCRdb to between 2018 and 2020). Describing the broader study: Deep quantitative T cell receptor repertoire profiling was used in the study to track responses to a trivalent subunit inactivated influenza vaccine.

What the research found in general, with its limitations: It was suggested by the authors that each seasonal influenza vaccination may recruit only a limited number of new T cells.

The sequencing here drew on PBMCs from blood, taken 11 to 12 days after vaccination. The chain employs TRBV19 and TRBJ1-5, with TRBD1 as a weak D call on 6 bases. The sequence was obtained from a man aged 45 to 65 who received an inactivated influenza vaccine. Donor details come from another sample of the same person, matched by shared clones. The CDR3 here reads CASGPRLAGGNQPQHF. The DNA sequence is as follows: TGTGCCAGTGGTCCCAGGTTGGCAGGGGGCAATCAGCCCCAGCATTTT.